The clone carrying this T cell receptor beta chain appeared once. What it binds is unknown. One end of the junction varies from germline; a read error may be responsible. The sample comes from a study of blood T cells in healthy people across ages. Overall study findings and caveats: Samples with more naive T cells showed higher observed beta diversity.

For the second PCR, which ran for about 6 to 11 cycles, a sample-barcoded 5' primer and a J-beta primer mix were used. TCRdb reprocessed the 5' RACE reads with MiXCR, giving one entry per CDR3 protein. The profile covers 660,000 or so distinct CDR3 sequences, with 45% to 65% appearing a single time and around 37% taken by the ten largest. Germline lookup yields CDR1 SGHRS and CDR2 YFSETQ. The CDR3 is 15 amino acids. The TCR comes from a man in his sixties in good health. The chain has TRBV5-1 and TRBJ2-5; tentatively, D is TRBD1 or TRBD2 (5 bases each). The sequenced sample consisted of blood. DNA of the CDR3: TGCGCCAGCGGCTTGGCAGGGAGCCCCTACAATGAGCAGTACTTC. This encodes CASGLAGSPYNEQYF.